The next 17 T cell receptor beta chains were all read from a single sample in a study of T cell responses to AZD1222 COVID-19 vaccine. Here immunoSEQ multiplex PCR was the method, and the copy in TCRdb shows in-frame clones only, minus some. The profile covers approximately 140,000 clones, with over 90% appearing a single time and 5.4% taken by the ten largest. Sequencing was performed on peripheral blood, taken on day 0 of AZD1222 vaccination. The receptor source for this set is an adult in good health.

V is TRBV5-4 and J is TRBJ1-1, with D maybe TRBD1 (5 bases). The CDR3 has 15 residues. Germline CDR1 SGHNT, CDR2 YYREEE (reference sequence). Trimming removed 5 bases from V and 0 bases from J, with 14 bases in between. CDR3 loop: CASRPGGTVNTEAFF. CDR3 coding DNA: TGTGCCAGCAGGCCCGGGGGGACGGTGAACACTGAAGCTTTCTTT.

This sequence joins TRBV4-2 and TRBJ2-3; maybe TRBD2 (7 bases). Germline V lookup: CDR1 LGHNA, CDR2 YNFKEQ. The CDR3 extends over 16 amino acids. V lost 1 base and J lost 5, with 16 bases in between. CDR3 DNA: TGTGCCAGCAGCCAAGTTGGGGGCGGGAGTGAAGATACGCAGTATTTT. It translates to CASSQVGGGSEDTQYF.

The gene calls are TRBV19 and TRBJ2-1; TRBD2 agrees at 15 bases. The CDR3 has 18 amino acids. V lost 1 base to trimming and J lost 7 bases; unmatched junction nucleotides: 8. Germline lookup yields CDR1 LNHDA and CDR2 SQIVND (reference sequence). CDR3 DNA sequence: TGTGCCAGTAGTATAGGCCGGACTAGCGGGAGGGCCGGTAATGAGCAGTTCTTC. Amino acids: CASSIGRTSGRAGNEQFF.

This chain joins TRBV19 and TRBJ2-1, with 9 bases identical to TRBD2. CDR3 size: 16 residues. The V gene's germline CDR1 is LNHDA and CDR2 SQIVND (reference sequence). V lost 4 bases, J lost 3 bases, and 7 bases stayed unmatched. The CDR3 is CASSRGTSRSYNEQFF. DNA for the CDR3: TGTGCCAGTAGTAGGGGGACTAGCCGAAGCTACAATGAGCAGTTCTTC.

V usage is TRBV11-2 and J usage is TRBJ1-1; unclear D gene. Germline lookup yields CDR1 SGHAT and CDR2 FQNNGV. The CDR3 has 13 amino acids. Between the trimmed V and J ends, which lost 1 base and 1 base, there was a span of 4 bases. Here the CDR3 reads CASSLGGNTEAFF. In nucleotides, the CDR3 is TGTGCCAGCAGCTTAGGAGGGAACACTGAAGCTTTCTTT.

This sequence joins TRBV4-3 and TRBJ2-2; 9 nucleotides align to TRBD2. Germline trimming cut 4 bases from V and 5 bases from J; bases unmatched to any gene: 2. The germline CDR1 and CDR2 sequences are LGHNA and YSLEER. The CDR3 totals 14 residues. In nucleotides, the CDR3 is TGCGCCAGCAGCCTGGCGGGAGGGACCGGGGAGCTGTTTTTT. This codes for CASSLAGGTGELFF.

This rearrangement joins TRBV28 to TRBJ2-7; 8 nucleotides line up with TRBD2. Germline CDR1 and CDR2: MDHEN and SYDVKM. The J segment lost 6 bases and the V segment lost 7 bases, leaving 8 bases of the junction unmatched. The CDR3 extends over 13 amino acids. The CDR3 reads CASTRGGLGEQYF. In DNA, the CDR3 is TGTGCCAGCACCCGGGGGGGCCTTGGCGAGCAGTACTTC.

The rearrangement uses TRBV7-3 and TRBJ1-1, with unresolved D. The CDR3 totals 17 residues. The V gene's germline CDR1 is SGHTA and CDR2 FQGTGA. The V and J ends lost 6 bases and 2 bases respectively, with 22 bases between them. As DNA, the CDR3 is TGTGCCAGCAGTTCCCCTCGTAGGGCTCGGTGCAACACTGAAGCTTTCTTT. It is translated as CASSSPRRARCNTEAFF.

This chain uses TRBV27 with TRBJ1-2, with 9 bases that match TRBD1. The CDR3 is 16 amino acids. The V gene end was trimmed by 1 base and the J gene end by 8 bases; junction bases not matched to a gene: 11. Looked up from germline, CDR1 is MNHEY and CDR2 is SMNVEV (reference sequence). The CDR3 protein is CASSLYPQGALEGYTF. DNA of the CDR3: TGTGCCAGCAGTTTATACCCACAGGGGGCCTTGGAGGGCTACACCTTC.

CDR3 sequence (DNA): TGTGCCAGCAGCTTCGGGAATGAGCAGTTCTTC. This translates into CASSFGNEQFF. The chain links TRBV13 to TRBJ2-1; D is unclear. The V gene lost 3 bases and the J gene lost 7 bases, with 4 bases spanning the gap. Germline V gene lookup returns CDR1 PRHDT and CDR2 FYEKMQ (reference sequence). This CDR3 has 11 amino acids.

The count of this clone is one. J is TRBJ2-7 and V is TRBV30; TRBD1 agrees at 8 bases. The CDR3 consists of 14 residues. V lost 2 bases and J lost 5; bases outside the gene matches: 8. From germline, CDR1 is GTSNPN and CDR2 SVGIG (reference sequence). The CDR3 sequence is CAWSSGGGLNEQYF. The DNA for the CDR3 is TGTGCCTGGAGTTCAGGGGGCGGGTTAAACGAGCAGTACTTC. Full variable domain (outside the CDR3, taken from reference TRBV30 and TRBJ2-7): SQTIHQWPATLVQPVGSPLSLECTVEGTSNPNLYWYRQAAGRGLQLLFYSVGIGQISSEVPQNLSASRPQDRQFILSSKKLLLSDSGFYLCAWSSGGGLNEQYFGPGTRLTVT.

This clone was recorded a few times. The chain uses TRBV19 and TRBJ2-5; D perhaps matches TRBD1 (6 bases). This CDR3 has 15 residues. Germline V gene data show CDR1 as LNHDA and CDR2 as SQIVND (reference sequence). V was clipped by 6 bases and J by 0 bases, with 14 bases between them. The CDR3 coding sequence is TGTGCCAGTAGCCGGGACAATTCGTACCAAGAGACCCAGTACTTC. The encoded protein is CASSRDNSYQETQYF.

This clone was observed once. Written as DNA, the CDR3 is TGTGCCAGTAGTACTCAATACAGGGATATGAGCAATCAGCCCCAGCATTTT. Protein sequence: CASSTQYRDMSNQPQHF. The V gene is TRBV19, the J gene TRBJ1-5; D might be TRBD1 (6 bases). The CDR3 has 17 residues. Trimming left V 4 bases short and J 1 base short, with 17 bases between. Germline values: CDR1 LNHDA, CDR2 SQIVND (reference sequence).

This sequence joins TRBV29-1 and TRBJ2-7; possibly TRBD2 for D (6 bases). Germline CDR1 reads SQVTM; CDR2 reads ANQGSEA. This CDR3 region has 15 residues. Trimming shortened V by 0 bases and J by 5 bases, and 17 bases separated the two germline ends. The CDR3 sequence: CSVEEGGSLGDEQYF. The CDR3 DNA reads TGCAGCGTTGAAGAGGGAGGCTCTCTCGGGGACGAGCAGTACTTC.

The chain carries TRBV18 and TRBJ2-7, with TRBD1 identical over 9 bases. CDR1 is KGHSH, CDR2 LQKENI, per germline. V was clipped by 4 bases and J by 4 bases; unmatched bases: 5. The CDR3 covers 14 residues. The CDR3: CASSRDRGSYEQYF. The CDR3 DNA reads TGTGCCAGCTCACGAGACAGGGGGTCTTACGAGCAGTACTTC.

The chain has TRBV7-8 and TRBJ2-1; D is unresolved. V lost 5 bases and J 5 bases, leaving 4 bases between the germline ends. The germline CDR1 and CDR2 sequences are SGHVS and FQNEAQ. This CDR3 comprises 11 residues. CDR3 nucleotides: TGTGCCAGCAGCCTCCACAATGAGCAGTTCTTC. Its protein is CASSLHNEQFF. Combining the CDR3 with reference TRBV7-8 and TRBJ2-1 gives the whole variable domain GAGVSQSPRYKVAKRGQDVALRCDPISGHVSLFWYQQALGQGPEFLTYFQNEAQLDKSGLPSDRFFAERPEGSVSTLKIQRTQQEDSAVYLCASSLHNEQFFGPGTRLTVL.

The gene calls are TRBV5-1 and TRBJ2-7; D not certain. V was trimmed by 0 bases and J by 7 bases, leaving 11 bases between them. CDR3 length: 13 amino acids. Germline CDR1 SGHRS, CDR2 YFSETQ. The CDR3 bases are TGCGCCAGCAGCTTGGTGGTTAGTCAAGAGCAGTACTTC. Translating it yields CASSLVVSQEQYF.